This T cell receptor beta chain was found in a study of cytotoxic CD8 clonotypes in ibrutinib-treated CLL. On the study more broadly: Across samples, productive templates numbered more than 200,000 and productive rearrangements reached 94,082 on average.

Repertoires were generated with immunoSEQ multiplex PCR, while TCRdb's copy carries only in-frame clones and drops some. The repertoire holds more than 110,000 clones, with about 76% as singletons. This clone was detected only once. The V gene's germline CDR1 is MDHEN and CDR2 SYDVKM. CDR3 size: 15 residues. V shed 3 bases, J shed 2 bases, and the junction held 5 bases outside the gene matches. The TCR sequence derives from a human donor with chronic lymphocytic leukemia. Sequenced here: PBMCs, sampled after 24 months of ibrutinib treatment. The chain has TRBV28 and TRBJ1-2, with 8 bases aligning to TRBD1. CDR3 nucleotides: TGTGCCAGCAGTTTGGGACAGGCAACGAACTATGGCTACACCTTC. Translated: CASSLGQATNYGYTF.